This T cell receptor (beta chain) comes out of a study of T cells in narcolepsy. Study background: Donors had narcolepsy type 1 or type 2, or were healthy controls. Study observations and caveats: Autoreactive HCRT-specific and TRIB2-specific clonotypes were marked in same-patient CSF-versus-blood CD4+ comparisons.

V shed 4 bases and J shed 2 bases, with 15 bases lying between them. The CDR3 is 15 amino acids. The germline V gene encodes CDR1 SGHDT and CDR2 YYEEEE. The method was immunoSEQ multiplex PCR; TCRdb's version includes in-frame clones alone and lacks a portion of them. The sample lists roughly 25,000 clones, 84% occurring once. As to this clone: Its specificity is not known.

The sample consisted of CD45RA- memory CD4+ T cells from PBMCs. This clonotype was sampled from a human donor with narcolepsy. The chain is built from TRBV5-6 and TRBJ1-2; D may be TRBD1 (6 bases). The CDR3 DNA is TGTGCCAGCAGCCCCTCACTACAGGGAAACTATGGCTACACCTTC. Translation: CASSPSLQGNYGYTF.